This T cell receptor (beta chain) was documented in a study of patients and donors after allogeneic stem cell transplantation. The germline CDR1 and CDR2 sequences are SQVTM and ANQGSEA. The CDR3 consists of 13 residues. V was trimmed by 6 bases and J by 0 bases, leaving 11 bases between them. TCRdb fed the RT-PCR reads into MiXCR, producing one record per CDR3 protein. The sample consists of about 960,000 distinct CDR3 sequences, more than 15% of them appearing once. The chain carries TRBV29-1 and TRBJ1-1; tentative D call: TRBD1 (6 bases). Sequenced: blood, either unsorted or a sorted T cell fraction (not recorded which). This receptor was identified in a human donor who was either an allogeneic HSCT recipient or a stem cell or donor lymphocyte infusion donor (not recorded which). It is not recorded whose cells these are; they may come from a transplant donor. CDR3 loop: CSVLTGMNTEAFF. DNA of the CDR3: TGCAGCGTGTTGACAGGAATGAACACTGAAGCTTTCTTT.